What follows describes a single T cell receptor beta chain. Germline loops: CDR1 MNHEY, CDR2 SVGAGI. V lost 4 bases, J lost 0 bases, and 14 bases lay in between. The CDR3 covers 16 residues. Participants were placed into cohorts based on the clinical history they reported. Cohort 3 recovery required two negative PCRs, clearance, or symptom resolution. The data stem from a study of blood T cell repertoires in COVID-19. Study information: The analysed material was cDNA or gDNA that came from T cells, B-cell-depleted T cells, or PBMCs.

How the authors handled the data: Researchers report that nucleated cell counts were estimated from reference gene primer amplification. Method: immunoSEQ multiplex PCR; TCRdb's copy keeps in-frame clones and lacks some. V, J and clone size derive from that table, while D and trimming were established from the DNA sequence. There are approximately 260,000 clones in the sample; roughly 84% occur only once, and around 3.7% lies in the top ten. Sequenced material: PBMCs or T cells enriched from blood (not recorded which). The chain carries TRBV6-5 and TRBJ2-3; TRBD2 might be the D (6 bases). This clonotype was sampled from a man over 45 who had recovered from COVID-19. The CDR3: CASSSFSGTSTDTQYF. CDR3 DNA sequence: TGTGCCAGCAGTTCCTTCTCCGGGACTAGCACAGATACGCAGTATTTT.